The TCR beta chain described here comes from a study of shared clonotypes between healthy human individuals. Some clones are missing from TCRdb's copy, which holds only in-frame ones; the method was immunoSEQ multiplex PCR. The sample comprises around 1.4 million clones, just under 99% of which are singletons, and 0.36% rests with the top ten. The CDR3 has 13 residues. With 3 bases removed from V and 5 bases from J, the gap between germline ends came to 8 bases. CDR1 is KGHSH and CDR2 is LQKENI in the germline V gene. The sample consisted of naive CD4+ T cells sorted from blood. Subset: CD45RA+ positively selected. The chain is built from TRBV18 and TRBJ2-4, with D possibly TRBD1 on 5 matching bases. The source of this sequence is a man aged 25-45 years in good health. The CDR3 DNA reads TGTGCCAGCTCACCTGACAGTGAAAACATTCAGTACTTC. It encodes CASSPDSENIQYF.